This T cell receptor (beta chain) was recovered during a study of blood T cell repertoires in COVID-19. Study-level background: Whether acute or convalescent, the COVID-19 samples came from the United States, Italy and Spain. PBMCs, B-cell-depleted T cells, or T cells were the source of the cDNA or gDNA that made up the material.

The V end was cut by 5 bases, the J end by 1 base, with 8 bases between. This CDR3 has 13 amino acids. Germline V gene sequence: CDR1 SEHNR, CDR2 FQNEAQ (reference sequence). In the authors' workflow: Scientists estimated how many nucleated cells there were by amplifying reference gene primers. The table came from immunoSEQ multiplex PCR; TCRdb's copy has only in-frame clones and leaves some out. The V and J calls and clone size are taken from that table; D and trimming were inferred from the DNA. The sample carries roughly 150,000 clones, roughly nine tenths recorded once. This receptor was taken from a man between 60 and 75 years old with acute or convalescent COVID-19. The sample comprised peripheral blood. The chain uses TRBV7-9 and TRBJ1-1; no clear D gene. The CDR3 DNA reads TGTGCCAGCAGCCCGCCAGAGAACACTGAAGCTTTCTTT. Encoded protein: CASSPPENTEAFF. Filled out from reference TRBV7-9 and TRBJ1-1, the complete variable domain reads DTGVSQNPRHKITKRGQNVTFRCDPISEHNRLYWYRQTLGQGPEFLTYFQNEAQLEKSRLLSDRFSAERPKGSFSTLEIQRTEQGDSAMYLCASSPPENTEAFFGQGTRLTVV.